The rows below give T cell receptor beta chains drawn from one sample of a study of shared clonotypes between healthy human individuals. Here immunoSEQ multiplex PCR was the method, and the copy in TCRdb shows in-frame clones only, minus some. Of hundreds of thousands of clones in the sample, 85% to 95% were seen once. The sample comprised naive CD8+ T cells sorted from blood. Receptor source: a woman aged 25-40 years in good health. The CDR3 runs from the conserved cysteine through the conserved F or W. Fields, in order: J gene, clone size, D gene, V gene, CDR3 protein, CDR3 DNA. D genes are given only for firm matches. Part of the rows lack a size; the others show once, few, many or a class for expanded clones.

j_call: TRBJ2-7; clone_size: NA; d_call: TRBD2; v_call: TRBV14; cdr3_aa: CASTNTSGSYEQYF; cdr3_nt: TGTGCCAGCACCAATACTAGCGGGAGCTACGAGCAGTACTTC
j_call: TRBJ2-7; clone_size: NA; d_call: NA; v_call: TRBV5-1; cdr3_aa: CASSLAGPEIYEQYF; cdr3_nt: TGCGCCAGCAGCTTGGCTGGGCCAGAGATTTACGAGCAGTACTTC
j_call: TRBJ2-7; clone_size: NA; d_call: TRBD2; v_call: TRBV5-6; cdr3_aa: CASSGGLAGYEQYF; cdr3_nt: TGTGCCAGCAGCGGGGGACTAGCAGGCTACGAGCAGTACTTC
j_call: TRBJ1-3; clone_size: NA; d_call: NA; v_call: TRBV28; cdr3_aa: CASSLRSREAGNTIYF; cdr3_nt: TGTGCCAGCAGTTTGCGTTCCAGGGAGGCTGGAAACACCATATATTTT
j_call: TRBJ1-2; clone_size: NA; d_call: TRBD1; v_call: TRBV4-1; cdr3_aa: CASSQVTGVAYGYTF; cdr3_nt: TGCGCCAGCAGCCAAGTTACAGGGGTTGCCTATGGCTACACCTTC
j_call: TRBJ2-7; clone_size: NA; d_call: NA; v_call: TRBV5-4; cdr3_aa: CASREPGHEQYF; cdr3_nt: TGTGCCAGCAGGGAGCCGGGTCACGAGCAGTACTTC
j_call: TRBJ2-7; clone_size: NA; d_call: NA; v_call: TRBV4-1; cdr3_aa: CASSQDRDPRYYEQYF; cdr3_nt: TGCGCCAGCAGCCAAGACCGGGACCCAAGATACTACGAGCAGTACTTC
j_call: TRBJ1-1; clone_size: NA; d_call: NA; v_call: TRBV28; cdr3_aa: CATNRNTEAFF; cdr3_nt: TGTGCCACCAACCGCAACACTGAAGCTTTCTTT
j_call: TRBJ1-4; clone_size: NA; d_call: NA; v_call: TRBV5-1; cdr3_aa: CASSLKLGEEKLFF; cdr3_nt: TGCGCCAGCAGCTTGAAATTGGGGGAAGAAAAACTGTTTTTT
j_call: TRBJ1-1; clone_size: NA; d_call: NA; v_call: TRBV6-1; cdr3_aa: CASSEYADEAFF; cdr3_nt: TGTGCCAGCAGTGAATATGCAGATGAAGCTTTCTTT
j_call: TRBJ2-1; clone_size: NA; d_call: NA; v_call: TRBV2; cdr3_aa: CASSEDGGGISYNEQFF; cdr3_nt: TGTGCCAGCAGCGAGGACGGAGGCGGAATCTCCTACAATGAGCAGTTCTTC
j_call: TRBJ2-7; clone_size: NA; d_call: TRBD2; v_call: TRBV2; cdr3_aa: CASSEAPGGRGRAYEQYF; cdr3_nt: TGTGCCAGCAGTGAAGCGCCGGGGGGTCGGGGTCGGGCGTACGAGCAGTACTTC
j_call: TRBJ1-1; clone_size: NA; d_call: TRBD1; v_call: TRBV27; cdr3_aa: CASEQVRGSTEAFF; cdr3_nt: TGTGCCAGCGAACAGGTCAGGGGGAGCACTGAAGCTTTCTTT
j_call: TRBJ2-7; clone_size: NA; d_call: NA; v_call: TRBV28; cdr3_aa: CASSGGNSYEQYF; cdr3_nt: TGTGCCAGCAGTGGCGGGAACTCCTACGAGCAGTACTTC
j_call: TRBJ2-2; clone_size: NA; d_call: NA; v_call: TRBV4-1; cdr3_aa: CASSQTNTGELFF; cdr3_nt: TGCGCCAGCAGCCAGACGAACACCGGGGAGCTGTTTTTT
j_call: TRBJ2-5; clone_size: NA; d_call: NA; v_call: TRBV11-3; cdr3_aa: CASSPELLETQYF; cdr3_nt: TGTGCCAGCAGCCCGGAGCTGCTGGAGACCCAGTACTTC
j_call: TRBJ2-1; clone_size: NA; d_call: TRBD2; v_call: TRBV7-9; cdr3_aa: CASSPPGLATGGEQFF; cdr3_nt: TGTGCCAGCAGCCCTCCGGGACTAGCGACAGGAGGTGAGCAGTTCTTC
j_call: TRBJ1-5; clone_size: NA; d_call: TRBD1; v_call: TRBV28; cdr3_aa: CASSLDREGIQPQHF; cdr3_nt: TGTGCCAGCAGTCTTGACAGGGAAGGGATTCAGCCCCAGCATTTT
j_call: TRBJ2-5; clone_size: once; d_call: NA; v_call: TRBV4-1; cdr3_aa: CASSQGFVGWRETQYF; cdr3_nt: TGCGCCAGCAGCCAAGGGTTTGTAGGGTGGAGGGAGACCCAGTACTTC
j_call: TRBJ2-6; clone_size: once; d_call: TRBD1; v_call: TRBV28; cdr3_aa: CASKGTGMAGANVLTF; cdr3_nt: TGTGCCAGCAAGGGGACAGGGATGGCTGGGGCCAACGTCCTGACTTTC
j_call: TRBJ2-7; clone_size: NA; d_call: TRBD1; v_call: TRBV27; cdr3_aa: CASSPGQGGTYEQYF; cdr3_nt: TGTGCCAGCAGTCCGGGACAGGGGGGCACCTACGAGCAGTACTTC
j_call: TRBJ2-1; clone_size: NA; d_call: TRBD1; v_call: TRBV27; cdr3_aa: CASRVTGVMNEQFF; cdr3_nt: TGTGCCAGCAGAGTGACAGGGGTAATGAATGAGCAGTTCTTC
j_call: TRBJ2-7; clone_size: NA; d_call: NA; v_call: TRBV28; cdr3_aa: CASSRVPPLYEQYF; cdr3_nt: TGTGCCAGCAGCAGGGTTCCCCCGTTATACGAGCAGTACTTC
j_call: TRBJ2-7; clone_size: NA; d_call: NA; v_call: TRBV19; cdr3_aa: CASSSDREDYEQYF; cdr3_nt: TGTGCCAGTAGTAGCGACAGGGAGGACTACGAGCAGTACTTC
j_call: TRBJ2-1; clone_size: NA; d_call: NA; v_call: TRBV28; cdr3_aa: CASRPLVHGGRLGEQFF; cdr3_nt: TGTGCCAGCAGACCCCTAGTGCATGGGGGGCGTTTGGGCGAGCAGTTCTTC
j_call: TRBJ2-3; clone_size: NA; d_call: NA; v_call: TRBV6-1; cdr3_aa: CASSEWAPSTDTQYF; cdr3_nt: TGTGCCAGCAGTGAGTGGGCGCCGAGCACAGATACGCAGTATTTT
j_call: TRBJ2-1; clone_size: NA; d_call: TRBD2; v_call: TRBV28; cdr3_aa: CASRRLAGTYNEQFF; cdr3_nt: TGTGCCAGCAGGAGACTAGCGGGGACTTACAATGAGCAGTTCTTC
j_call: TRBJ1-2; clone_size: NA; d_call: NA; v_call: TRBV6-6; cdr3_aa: CASGTGNGYTF; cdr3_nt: TGTGCCAGCGGTACAGGGAATGGCTACACCTTC
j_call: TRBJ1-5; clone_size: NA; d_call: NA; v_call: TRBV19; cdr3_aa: CASSIIAQDAIKPQHF; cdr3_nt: TGTGCCAGTAGTATCATCGCGCAGGACGCAATTAAGCCCCAGCATTTT
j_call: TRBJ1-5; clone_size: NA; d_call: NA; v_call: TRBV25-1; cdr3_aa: CASSEGTVSNQPQHF; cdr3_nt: TGTGCCAGCAGTGAGGGGACGGTTAGCAATCAGCCCCAGCATTTT
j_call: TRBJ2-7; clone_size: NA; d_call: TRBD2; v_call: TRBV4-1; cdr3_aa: CASSQDRTSGAYEQYF; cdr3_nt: TGCGCCAGCAGCCAAGATCGCACTAGCGGGGCCTACGAGCAGTACTTC
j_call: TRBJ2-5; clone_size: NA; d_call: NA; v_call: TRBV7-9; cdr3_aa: CASSLAGEQYF; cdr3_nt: TGTGCCAGCAGCTTAGCGGGGGAGCAGTACTTC
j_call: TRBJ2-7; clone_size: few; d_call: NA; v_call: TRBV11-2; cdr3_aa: CASSLVEQYF; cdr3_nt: TGTGCCAGCAGCTTAGTCGAGCAGTACTTC
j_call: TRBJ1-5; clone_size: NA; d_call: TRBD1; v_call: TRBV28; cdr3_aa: CASSSPSRQGRGQPQHF; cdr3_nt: TGTGCCAGCAGTTCCCCCTCTAGACAGGGGAGGGGACAGCCCCAGCATTTT
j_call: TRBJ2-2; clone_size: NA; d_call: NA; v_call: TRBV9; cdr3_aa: CASSHGTTNTGELFF; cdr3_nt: TGTGCCAGCAGCCATGGGACAACGAACACCGGGGAGCTGTTTTTT
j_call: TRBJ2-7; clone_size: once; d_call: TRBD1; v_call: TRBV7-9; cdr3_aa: CASSLGQGGYEQYF; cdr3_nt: TGTGCCAGCAGCTTAGGACAGGGGGGCTACGAGCAGTACTTC
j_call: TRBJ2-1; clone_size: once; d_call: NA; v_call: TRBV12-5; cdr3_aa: CASGLTTTNEQFF; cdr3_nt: TGTGCTAGTGGTTTGACTACAACAAATGAGCAGTTCTTC
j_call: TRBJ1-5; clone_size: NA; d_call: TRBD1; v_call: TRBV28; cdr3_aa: CASSLGQGHQPQHF; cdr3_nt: TGTGCCAGCAGTTTGGGACAGGGCCATCAGCCCCAGCATTTT
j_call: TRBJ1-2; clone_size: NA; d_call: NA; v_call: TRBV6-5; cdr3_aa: CASSYLPGGNYGYTF; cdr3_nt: TGTGCCAGCAGTTACCTCCCGGGGGGAAACTATGGCTACACCTTC
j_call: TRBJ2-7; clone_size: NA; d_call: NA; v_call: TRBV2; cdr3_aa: CASSDRDRSSYEQYF; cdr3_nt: TGTGCCAGCAGTGATCGGGACCGAAGCTCCTACGAGCAGTACTTC
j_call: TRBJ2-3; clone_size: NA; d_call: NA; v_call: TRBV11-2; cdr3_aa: CASSPIRTDTQYF; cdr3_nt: TGTGCCAGCAGCCCGATCCGCACAGATACGCAGTATTTT
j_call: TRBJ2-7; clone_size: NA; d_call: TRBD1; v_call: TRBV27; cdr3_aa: CASSTTGDYEQYF; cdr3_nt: TGTGCCAGCAGTACCACAGGGGACTACGAGCAGTACTTC
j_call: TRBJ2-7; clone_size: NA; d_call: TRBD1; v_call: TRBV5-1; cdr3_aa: CASSSGQDRETYEQYF; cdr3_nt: TGCGCCAGCAGCTCTGGGCAGGACAGGGAAACCTACGAGCAGTACTTC
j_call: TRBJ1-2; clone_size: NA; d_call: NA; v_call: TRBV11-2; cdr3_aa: CASSGVRGGNYGYTF; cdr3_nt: TGTGCCAGCAGCGGAGTCCGGGGCGGAAACTATGGCTACACCTTC